The source of this T cell receptor (beta chain) is a study of blood T cell repertoires in COVID-19. Study summary: Samples taken during acute and convalescent COVID-19 were collected in the United States, Italy and Spain. Sample material is recorded as cDNA or gDNA derived from T cells, B-cell-depleted T cells, or PBMCs.

Germline CDR1 is SQVTM and CDR2 is ANQGSEA. The CDR3 length is 13 residues. With V trimmed by 1 base and J by 8 bases, 7 bases remained unmatched. In the authors' methods: How many nucleated cells were present was estimated from reference gene primer amplification. Measured with immunoSEQ multiplex PCR; TCRdb has only the in-frame clones, and not every one. The D gene and trimming were derived from the DNA, and the V and J assignments and clone size from that table. The sample includes roughly 670,000 clones, 85% to 90% of them seen just once. The table lists this clone with a count of one. The receptor's source is a woman aged 18 to 35 with acute or convalescent COVID-19. The chain uses TRBV29-1 and TRBJ1-2; TRBD1 aligns across 7 bases. The sequenced sample consisted of peripheral blood. The CDR3 DNA sequence: TGCAGCGTTGAAGCCAGACAGGGCGGCGGCTACACCTTC. It codes for CSVEARQGGGYTF. The full variable domain, in which reference TRBV29-1 and TRBJ1-2 provide the parts outside the CDR3, is SAVISQKPSRDICQRGTSLTIQCQVDSQVTMMFWYRQQPGQSLTLIATANQGSEATYESGFVIDKFPISRPNLTFSTLTVSNMSPEDSSIYLCSVEARQGGGYTFGSGTRLTVV.